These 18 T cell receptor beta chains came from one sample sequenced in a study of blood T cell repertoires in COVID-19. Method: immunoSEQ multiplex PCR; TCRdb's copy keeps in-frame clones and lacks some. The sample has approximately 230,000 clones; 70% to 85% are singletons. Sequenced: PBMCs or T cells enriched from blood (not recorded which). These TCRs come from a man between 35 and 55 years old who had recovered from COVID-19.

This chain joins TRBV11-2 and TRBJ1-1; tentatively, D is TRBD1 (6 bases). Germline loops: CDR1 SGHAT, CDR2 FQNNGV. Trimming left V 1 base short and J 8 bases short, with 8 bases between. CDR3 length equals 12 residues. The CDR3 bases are TGTGCCAGCAGCTTAGTGGGGGCCGAAGCTTTCTTT. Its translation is CASSLVGAEAFF.

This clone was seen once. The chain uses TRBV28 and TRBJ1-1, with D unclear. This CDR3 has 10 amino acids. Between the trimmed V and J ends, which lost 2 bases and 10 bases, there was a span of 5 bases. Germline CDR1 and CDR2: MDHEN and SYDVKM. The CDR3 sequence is CASSLERAFF. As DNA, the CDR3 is TGTGCCAGCAGTTTAGAGCGAGCTTTCTTT.

The CDR3 DNA is TGTGCCAGCAGCTCCTACTTAGCTCCAGAGACCCAGTACTTC. It encodes CASSSYLAPETQYF. The chain joins TRBV7-3 to TRBJ2-5; D uncertain. The V gene's germline CDR1 is SGHTA and CDR2 FQGTGA. The CDR3 is 14 amino acids. V gave up 4 bases and J gave up 4 bases, with 13 bases separating them.

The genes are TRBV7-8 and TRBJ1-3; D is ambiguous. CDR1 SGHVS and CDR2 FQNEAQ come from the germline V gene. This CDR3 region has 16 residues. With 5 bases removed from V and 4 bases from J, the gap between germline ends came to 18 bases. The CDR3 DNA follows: TGTGCCAGCAGCCCAGTGGCGGGGTCTTTCGGAAACACCATATATTTT. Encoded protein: CASSPVAGSFGNTIYF.

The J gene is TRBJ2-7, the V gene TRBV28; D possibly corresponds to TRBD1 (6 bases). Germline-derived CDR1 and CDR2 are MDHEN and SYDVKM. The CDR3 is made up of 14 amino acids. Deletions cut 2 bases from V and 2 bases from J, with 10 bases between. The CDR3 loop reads CASSLGGTAYEQYF. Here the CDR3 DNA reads TGTGCCAGCAGTTTAGGGGGCACGGCCTACGAGCAGTACTTC.

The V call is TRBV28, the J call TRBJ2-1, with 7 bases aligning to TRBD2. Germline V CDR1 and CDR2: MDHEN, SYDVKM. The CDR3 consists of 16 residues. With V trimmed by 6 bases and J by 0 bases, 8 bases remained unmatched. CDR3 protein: CASRGKLATSYNEQFF. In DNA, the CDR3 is TGTGCCAGCAGAGGGAAACTAGCGACCTCCTACAATGAGCAGTTCTTC.

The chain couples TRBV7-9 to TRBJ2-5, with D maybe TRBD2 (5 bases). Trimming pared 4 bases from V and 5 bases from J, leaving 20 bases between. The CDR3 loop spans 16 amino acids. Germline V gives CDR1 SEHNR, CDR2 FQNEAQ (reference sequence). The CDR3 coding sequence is TGTGCCAGCAGCTCGAAGCCGGGATCTTACGTGGAGACCCAGTACTTC. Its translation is CASSSKPGSYVETQYF.

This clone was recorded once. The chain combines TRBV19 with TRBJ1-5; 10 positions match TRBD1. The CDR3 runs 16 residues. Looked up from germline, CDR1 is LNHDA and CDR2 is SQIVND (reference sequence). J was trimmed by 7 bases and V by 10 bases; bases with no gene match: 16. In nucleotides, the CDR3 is TGTGCCACCGACTCCGGGACAGGGGAGCCACAGCAGCCCCAGCATTTT. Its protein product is CATDSGTGEPQQPQHF. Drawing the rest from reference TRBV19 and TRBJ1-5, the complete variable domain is DGGITQSPKYLFRKEGQNVTLSCEQNLNHDAMYWYRQDPGQGLRLIYYSQIVNDFQKGDIAEGYSVSREKKESFPLTVTSAQKNPTAFYLCATDSGTGEPQQPQHFGDGTRLSIL.

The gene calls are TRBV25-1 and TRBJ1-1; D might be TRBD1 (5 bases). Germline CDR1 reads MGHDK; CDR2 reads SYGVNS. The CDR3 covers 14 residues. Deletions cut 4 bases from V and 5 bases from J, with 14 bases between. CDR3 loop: CASSGVGGGTEAFF. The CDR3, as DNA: TGTGCCAGCAGTGGGGTCGGGGGGGGAACTGAAGCTTTCTTT.

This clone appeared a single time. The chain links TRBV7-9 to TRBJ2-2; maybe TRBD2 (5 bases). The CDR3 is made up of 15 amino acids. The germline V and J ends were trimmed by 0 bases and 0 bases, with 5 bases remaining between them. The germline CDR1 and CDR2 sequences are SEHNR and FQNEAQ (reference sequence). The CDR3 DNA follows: TGTGCCAGCAGCTTAGCGGGAGCGAACACCGGGGAGCTGTTTTTT. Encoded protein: CASSLAGANTGELFF.

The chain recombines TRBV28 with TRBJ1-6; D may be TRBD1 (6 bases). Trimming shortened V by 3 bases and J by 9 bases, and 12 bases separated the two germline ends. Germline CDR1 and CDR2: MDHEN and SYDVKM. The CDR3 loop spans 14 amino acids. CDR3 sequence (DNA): TGTGCCAGCAGTTTTGGGGGCCAAAGTTCACCCCTCCACTTT. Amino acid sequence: CASSFGGQSSPLHF.

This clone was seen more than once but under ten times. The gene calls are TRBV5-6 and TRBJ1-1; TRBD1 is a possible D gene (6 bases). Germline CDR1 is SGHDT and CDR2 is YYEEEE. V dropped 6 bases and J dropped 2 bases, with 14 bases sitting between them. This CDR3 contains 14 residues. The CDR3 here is CASTLDRTNTEAFF. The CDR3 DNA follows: TGTGCCAGCACCCTTGACAGGACCAACACTGAAGCTTTCTTT.

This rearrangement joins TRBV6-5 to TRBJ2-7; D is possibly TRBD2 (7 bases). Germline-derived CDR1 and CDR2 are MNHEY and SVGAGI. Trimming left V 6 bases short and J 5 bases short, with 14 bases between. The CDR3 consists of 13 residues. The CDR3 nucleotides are TGTGCCAGCAGCTACACAGGGAGGGACGAGCAGTACTTC. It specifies CASSYTGRDEQYF.

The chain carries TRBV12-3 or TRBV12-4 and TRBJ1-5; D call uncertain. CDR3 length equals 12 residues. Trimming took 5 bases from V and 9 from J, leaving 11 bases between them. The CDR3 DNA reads TGTGCCAGCAGTCCCGACACCAGGCCCCAGCATTTT. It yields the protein CASSPDTRPQHF.

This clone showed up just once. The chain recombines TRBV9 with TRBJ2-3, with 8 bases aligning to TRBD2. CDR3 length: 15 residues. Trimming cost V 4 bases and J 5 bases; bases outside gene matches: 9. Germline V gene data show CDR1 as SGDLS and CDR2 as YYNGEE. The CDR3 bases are TGTGCCAGCAGCCTAGAGGCGGGGGGAGGAGATACGCAGTATTTT. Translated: CASSLEAGGGDTQYF.

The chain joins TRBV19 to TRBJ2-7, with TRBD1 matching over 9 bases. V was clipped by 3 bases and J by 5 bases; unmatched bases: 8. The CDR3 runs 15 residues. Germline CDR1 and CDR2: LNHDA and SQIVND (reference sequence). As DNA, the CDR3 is TGTGCCAGTAGTATTAAGGGGACAGGGTACAACGAGCAGTACTTC. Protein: CASSIKGTGYNEQYF.

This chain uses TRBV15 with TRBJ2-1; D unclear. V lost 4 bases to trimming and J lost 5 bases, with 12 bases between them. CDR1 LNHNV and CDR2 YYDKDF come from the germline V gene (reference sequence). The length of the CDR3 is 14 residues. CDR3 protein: CATSNPAGNNEQFF. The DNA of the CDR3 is TGTGCCACCAGCAACCCCGCAGGTAACAATGAGCAGTTCTTC. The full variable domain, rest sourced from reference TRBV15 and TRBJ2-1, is DAMVIQNPRYQVTQFGKPVTLSCSQTLNHNVMYWYQQKSSQAPKLLFHYYDKDFNNEADTPDNFQSRRPNTSFCFLDIRSPGLGDTAMYLCATSNPAGNNEQFFGPGTRLTVL.

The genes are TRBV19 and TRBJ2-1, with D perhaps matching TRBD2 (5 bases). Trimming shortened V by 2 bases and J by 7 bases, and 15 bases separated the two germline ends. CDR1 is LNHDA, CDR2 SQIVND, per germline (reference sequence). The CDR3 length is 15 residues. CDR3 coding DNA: TGTGCCAGTAGTATATCCGGAGGCAGCCTAAATGAGCAGTTCTTC. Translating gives CASSISGGSLNEQFF.